A selection of T cell receptor beta chains follows, all from one sample in a study of T cell repertoires in cytomegalovirus infection. TCRdb analysed the reads with MiXCR anew, one entry per CDR3 protein. The sample lists some 350,000 distinct CDR3 sequences, about 32% occurring once. The antigens for these receptors are not known. Sequences were derived from cultured PBMCs, sampled from culture after CMV antigen stimulation. Receptors were obtained from a human donor in good health (CMV status not recorded). Some clones in this sample may be carry-over from other donors' samples. Each CDR3 is given with its conserved first and last residue. D genes are given only for firm matches. Rows may omit the clone size; those that give it use once, few, many or a size class.

v_call,clone_size,cdr3_length,j_call,d_call,cdr3_aa
TRBV7-2,.,16,TRBJ1-3,.,CASSFEVRTSGNTIYF
TRBV28,.,13,TRBJ2-7,.,CASSLEGYYEQYF
TRBV19,many,15,TRBJ1-5,TRBD1,CASGSPWTGGQPQHF
TRBV20-1,few,12,TRBJ1-5,TRBD1,CSARTGKEPQHF
TRBV12-3/TRBV12-4,.,15,TRBJ2-1,TRBD2,CASSSRLAPYNEQFF
TRBV4-3,few,15,TRBJ1-1,.,CASSQAGRWDTEAFF
TRBV7-6,many,15,TRBJ2-5,.,CASSLDANYGETQYF
TRBV6-8,.,15,TRBJ1-2,.,CASSLLGRGNYGYTF
TRBV20-1,.,15,TRBJ2-1,TRBD2,CSARDSGTSLTEQFF
TRBV9,.,16,TRBJ2-1,TRBD2,CASSVWGRGAHNEQFF
TRBV11-2,.,12,TRBJ1-6,.,CASSLMTSPLHF
TRBV6-5,few,15,TRBJ1-2,.,CASSPRSPPNYGYTF
TRBV7-3,.,13,TRBJ2-7,TRBD2,CASSTQGAGVQYF
TRBV3-1,.,15,TRBJ2-3,.,CASSYDGGCTDTQYF
TRBV6-2/TRBV6-3,.,16,TRBJ1-3,.,CASSAPDFNSGNTIYF
TRBV5-5,.,14,TRBJ1-5,.,CASSLEGTYSPQHF
TRBV7-2,.,15,TRBJ1-5,.,CASSRGGGSNQPQHF
TRBV7-2,many,23,TRBJ2-1,TRBD1,CASSSPRDRGRSTSGSFYNEQFF
TRBV7-6,many,16,TRBJ1-6,.,CASSLSGAGKNSPLHF
TRBV9,.,17,TRBJ2-2,TRBD1,CASTITQGALGTGELFF
TRBV6-2/TRBV6-3,.,16,TRBJ2-7,TRBD2,CASSTESGRASYEQYF
TRBV27,.,14,TRBJ2-2,.,CASSRLGNTGELFF
TRBV3-1,once,14,TRBJ2-7,.,CASSQVSKGSEQYF
TRBV27,.,15,TRBJ2-7,TRBD2,CASSLRVAGGGEQYF
TRBV6-1,few,16,TRBJ2-1,.,CASSERGSSSYNEQFF
TRBV4-1,.,15,TRBJ2-3,TRBD2,CASSRGLAETDTQYF
TRBV28,few,11,TRBJ1-2,.,CASSGQYGYTF
TRBV5-4,.,15,TRBJ2-1,TRBD1,CASSLGGQGTNEQFF
TRBV7-2,few,14,TRBJ2-5,TRBD1,CASSSRQGTETQYF
TRBV25-1,.,16,TRBJ1-2,.,CASSESGGAVNYGYTF
TRBV20-1,.,15,TRBJ2-5,.,CSAGRDSFTQETQYF
TRBV28,medium-sized,14,TRBJ1-6,TRBD1,CASSFGTGNSPLHF
TRBV7-2,.,12,TRBJ1-2,TRBD1,CASSGDSYGYTF
TRBV5-1,few,14,TRBJ1-1,.,CASSLEGSNTEAFF
TRBV5-4,once,14,TRBJ2-5,TRBD2,CASSKEGLVETQYF
TRBV4-1,.,17,TRBJ2-3,.,CASSQESAGASTDTQYF
TRBV10-2,.,13,TRBJ2-1,.,CASSWAPEDEQFF
TRBV7-9,.,16,TRBJ1-2,.,CASSLGRGKQNYGYTF
TRBV20-1,.,13,TRBJ1-1,.,CSAITGGGTEAFF
TRBV7-8,many,17,TRBJ2-1,TRBD2,CASSSTRLAGPRNEQFF
TRBV5-6,.,18,TRBJ2-7,TRBD2,CASSFGTSGLRPSYEQYF
TRBV15,few,17,TRBJ2-3,TRBD2,CATSRDGSGRVTDTQYF
TRBV6-1,many,15,TRBJ2-4,.,CASSEHVSAENIQYF
TRBV6-5,many,15,TRBJ2-7,.,CASSYSQENTYEQYF
TRBV7-2,many,14,TRBJ2-7,TRBD2,CASSLGWGRDEQYF
TRBV7-9,.,14,TRBJ1-2,.,CASTPTRADYGYTF
TRBV5-1,.,14,TRBJ2-5,.,CASRARMNQETQYF
TRBV4-3,.,15,TRBJ2-6,.,CASSQDITGANVLTF
TRBV7-2,many,12,TRBJ2-3,.,CASSLEGDTQYF
TRBV2,.,12,TRBJ1-1,.,CASLQGNTEAFF
TRBV18,.,17,TRBJ1-1,.,CASSPSRGGARNTEAFF
TRBV12-3/TRBV12-4,few,16,TRBJ2-1,.,CASSLERRETYNEQFF
TRBV7-3,.,15,TRBJ2-3,TRBD1,CASSLGDRGFYTQYF
TRBV7-2,.,14,TRBJ2-7,.,CASSWSGGTYEQYF
TRBV4-1,.,17,TRBJ1-1,.,CASSQDMSRRGNTEAFF